Listed here are 15 T cell receptor beta chains from one sample, sequenced in a study of control samples from healthy donors and cancer patients. Profiling relied on immunoSEQ multiplex PCR, and the TCRdb table lists in-frame clones only, not all of them. This sample has 100,000 to 110,000 clones, with 87% found just once. Source material: blood. The receptors here all came from a woman aged 45-65 years in good health.

In DNA form, the CDR3 reads TGTGCCAGCAGCTCGGACAGGACACAAGCTTTCTTT. Translation: CASSSDRTQAFF. The chain is built from TRBV7-2 and TRBJ1-1; 7 bases line up with TRBD1. From germline, CDR1 is SGHTA and CDR2 FQGNSA. The trim removed 4 bases at V and 9 bases at J, leaving 5 bases unmatched. CDR3 length equals 12 residues.

The rearrangement joins TRBV9 to TRBJ2-3; D is ambiguous. Looked up from germline, CDR1 is SGDLS and CDR2 is YYNGEE. There are 16 residues in the CDR3. V shed 3 bases and J shed 0 bases, with 14 bases lying between them. The CDR3 region is CASSAYPLKSTDTQYF. The CDR3 DNA is TGTGCCAGCAGCGCATATCCCCTGAAAAGCACAGATACGCAGTATTTT.

The J gene is TRBJ1-5, the V gene TRBV6-6; D is possibly TRBD1 (6 bases). V gave up 4 bases and J gave up 1 base, with 11 bases separating them. The CDR3 runs 15 residues. From germline, CDR1 is MNHNY and CDR2 SVGAGI (reference sequence). Here the CDR3 reads CASSSRTASNQPQHF. Written as DNA, the CDR3 is TGTGCCAGCAGTTCGAGGACAGCAAGCAATCAGCCCCAGCATTTT.

This clone has more than one count but fewer than ten. V usage is TRBV2 and J usage is TRBJ1-1; D ambiguous. Germline CDR1 and CDR2: SNHLY and FYNNEI. The CDR3 covers 13 residues. V was trimmed by 5 bases and J by 0 bases, leaving 7 bases between them. This CDR3 reads CASSPDMNTEAFF. CDR3 DNA sequence: TGTGCCAGCAGTCCAGACATGAACACTGAAGCTTTCTTT. Full variable domain (missing parts from reference TRBV2 and TRBJ1-1): EPEVTQTPSHQVTQMGQEVILRCVPISNHLYFYWYRQILGQKVEFLVSFYNNEISEKSEIFDDQFSVERPDGSNFTLKIRSTKLEDSAMYFCASSPDMNTEAFFGQGTRLTVV.

The rearrangement uses TRBV7-9 and TRBJ1-4, with TRBD1 as a possible D gene (6 bases). Per germline, CDR1 SEHNR and CDR2 FQNEAQ (reference sequence). The CDR3 runs 15 residues. Trimming shortened V by 1 base and J by 4 bases, and 10 bases separated the two germline ends. The CDR3 here is CASSLGTALNEKLFF. The CDR3 region has the DNA TGTGCCAGCAGCTTAGGGACAGCGCTTAATGAAAAACTGTTTTTT.

This rearrangement joins TRBV12-5 to TRBJ1-1; no firm D call. Trimming stripped 0 bases from V and 5 bases from J, with 4 bases between. Germline-derived CDR1 and CDR2 are LGHNT and FRNRAP. This CDR3 has 12 amino acids. This chain's CDR3 is CASGLVGTEAFF. In nucleotides, the CDR3 is TGTGCTAGTGGTTTGGTAGGTACTGAAGCTTTCTTT. Based on the CDR3 plus reference TRBV12-5 and TRBJ1-1, the full variable domain is DARVTQTPRHKVTEMGQEVTMRCQPILGHNTVFWYRQTMMQGLELLAYFRNRAPLDDSGMPKDRFSAEMPDATLATLKIQPSEPRDSAVYFCASGLVGTEAFFGQGTRLTVV.

The chain uses TRBV19 and TRBJ2-5; 14 nucleotides match TRBD2. The CDR3 length is 17 residues. Germline V gene sequence: CDR1 LNHDA, CDR2 SQIVND (reference sequence). The V segment lost 5 bases and the J segment 3 bases; nucleotides outside the gene matches: 8. The CDR3 DNA is TGTGCCAGTAGTCCTTGGACTAGCGGGGGGTTGGAAGAGACCCAGTACTTC. It codes for CASSPWTSGGLEETQYF. Using reference TRBV19 and TRBJ2-5 for the parts outside the CDR3, the full variable domain is DGGITQSPKYLFRKEGQNVTLSCEQNLNHDAMYWYRQDPGQGLRLIYYSQIVNDFQKGDIAEGYSVSREKKESFPLTVTSAQKNPTAFYLCASSPWTSGGLEETQYFGPGTRLLVL.

The chain is built from TRBV28 and TRBJ2-7, with a weak D call TRBD2 (5 bases). Per germline, CDR1 MDHEN and CDR2 SYDVKM. V lost 4 bases and J 5 bases, leaving 24 bases between the germline ends. CDR3 length: 17 residues. CDR3 loop: CASSSLAKAPRSNEQYV. In DNA, the CDR3 is TGTGCCAGCAGTTCCCTAGCTAAGGCCCCCAGATCCAACGAGCAGTACGTC.

V and J are TRBV7-3 and TRBJ2-5; D perhaps matches TRBD2 (5 bases). Trimming removed 5 bases at V and 4 bases at J, with 17 bases between. The CDR3 covers 15 residues. The germline CDR1 and CDR2 sequences are SGHTA and FQGTGA. CDR3: CASSPGPSGGETQYF. CDR3 bases: TGTGCCAGCAGCCCCGGGCCCTCAGGAGGAGAGACCCAGTACTTC.

The chain recombines TRBV7-3 with TRBJ2-3, with 11 bases identical to TRBD2. Per germline, CDR1 SGHTA and CDR2 FQGTGA. After removal of 0 bases from V and 4 bases from J, the junction contained 0 bases not matched to a gene. This CDR3 has 15 residues. The CDR3 DNA reads TGTGCCAGCAGCTTAACACTAGCGGGGGCAGATACGCAGTATTTT. Translation gives CASSLTLAGADTQYF.

The chain has TRBV5-6 and TRBJ1-6; D gene ambiguous. The germline V and J ends were trimmed by 5 bases and 9 bases, with 12 bases remaining between them. CDR1 SGHDT and CDR2 YYEEEE come from the germline V gene. CDR3 length: 13 residues. Here the CDR3 DNA reads TGTGCCAGCAGTCCGGCGGGGATTTCACCCCTCCACTTT. Amino acids: CASSPAGISPLHF.

This clone was seen a handful of times. The CDR3: CASSLGNPGSYEQYV. The CDR3 region has the DNA TGTGCCAGCAGCTTAGGGAACCCGGGCTCCTACGAGCAGTACGTC. The chain carries TRBV7-8 and TRBJ2-7; D is ambiguous. Germline assignment: CDR1 SGHVS and CDR2 FQNEAQ. Trimming took 1 base from V and 0 from J, leaving 10 bases between them. This CDR3 region has 15 residues.

The CDR3 DNA reads as TGTGCCTGGAGTACGATGAGCGGGGAGTCCTACAATGAGCAGTTCTTC. Residues: CAWSTMSGESYNEQFF. The rearrangement links TRBV30 to TRBJ2-1; 7 bases line up with TRBD2. The V and J ends lost 2 bases and 1 base, in that order; junction bases with no gene match: 8. The CDR3 covers 16 residues. Germline lookup yields CDR1 GTSNPN and CDR2 SVGIG (reference sequence).

This clone has only a few counts. The chain links TRBV6-5 to TRBJ2-1; TRBD2 is a possible D gene (6 bases). The CDR3 runs 14 residues. The germline gives CDR1 MNHEY, CDR2 SVGAGI. Trimming stripped 5 bases from V and 8 bases from J, with 16 bases between. CDR3 bases: TGTGCCAGCAGTAGCGGGCCTTTGTCTGATGAGCAGTTCTTC. Its protein product is CASSSGPLSDEQFF.

The CDR3 coding sequence is TGCGCCAGCAGCCAAGTCTCCCACCCTAGTGACACTGAAGCTTTCTTT. Encoded protein: CASSQVSHPSDTEAFF. This sequence joins TRBV4-1 and TRBJ1-1; D ambiguous. V was trimmed by 1 base and J by 3 bases, leaving 15 bases between them. CDR1 and CDR2 from the germline V gene are MGHRA and YSYEKL. The CDR3 extends over 16 amino acids.